These 30 T cell receptor beta chains were all obtained from the same sample, sequenced in a study of STAT3 mutations in large granular lymphocyte leukemia. Study findings and constraints: In T-cell large granular lymphocyte leukemia, about half of patients showed multiple immunodominant subclonotypes.

Clones were sequenced by immunoSEQ multiplex PCR, and TCRdb holds only the in-frame ones, with some missing. Seen here are over 25,000 clones, approximately 80% observed once, and the top ten hold roughly 30%. No antigen has been identified for these receptors. The source material was peripheral blood mononuclear cells. These TCRs come from a woman in her forties or fifties with T-cell large granular lymphocyte leukemia. Some clones in this sample may be carry-over from other donors' samples.

This chain connects TRBV7-9 to TRBJ1-1; possible D gene TRBD1, 6 bases. V was clipped by 2 bases and J by 4 bases, with 11 bases between them. In germline, CDR1 is SEHNR, CDR2 FQNEAQ (reference sequence). The length of the CDR3 is 14 residues. For the CDR3, the DNA is TGTGCCAGCAGCTTAATGTCAGGGGCCACTGAAGCTTTCTTT. It is translated as CASSLMSGATEAFF.

A single count supports this clone. V and J are TRBV18 and TRBJ2-3, with 7 bases that match TRBD1. The germline V gene encodes CDR1 KGHSH and CDR2 LQKENI. J gave up 4 bases and V 1 base, and 8 bases lay outside the gene matches. This CDR3 contains 16 residues. The CDR3 bases are TGTGCCAGCTCACCACGTGAGGGGGCGCGCGCAGATACGCAGTATTTT. It yields the protein CASSPREGARADTQYF.

The chain has TRBV19 and TRBJ2-6; D call uncertain. CDR1 LNHDA and CDR2 SQIVND come from the germline V gene (reference sequence). CDR3 length equals 13 residues. The V end was cut by 5 bases, the J end by 1 base, with 3 bases between. The CDR3 here is CASSYSGANVLTF. As DNA, the CDR3 is TGTGCCAGTAGTTATTCTGGGGCCAACGTCCTGACTTTC.

The rearrangement joins TRBV5-1 to TRBJ1-2; weak D call: TRBD1 (6 bases). The germline V gene encodes CDR1 SGHRS and CDR2 YFSETQ. The germline V and J ends were trimmed by 3 bases and 6 bases, with 12 bases remaining between them. The CDR3 has 13 residues. The CDR3 loop is CASSSQGLDGYTF. CDR3 nucleotide sequence: TGCGCCAGCAGCTCCCAGGGGTTAGATGGCTACACCTTC.

The V and J genes are TRBV18 and TRBJ1-5; D is unresolved. Germline V gene lookup returns CDR1 KGHSH and CDR2 LQKENI. CDR3 length: 14 residues. V was pared by 2 bases and J by 0 bases, with 5 bases between. The CDR3 is CASSPVDSNQPQHF. The CDR3 coding sequence is TGTGCCAGCTCACCAGTGGATAGCAATCAGCCCCAGCATTTT.

The V gene is TRBV5-1, the J gene TRBJ2-2, with no clear D. V was pared by 0 bases and J by 6 bases, with 12 bases between. The CDR3 runs 15 residues. CDR1 is SGHRS and CDR2 is YFSETQ in the germline V gene. CDR3 protein: CASSLGSVASGELFF. DNA for the CDR3: TGCGCCAGCAGCTTGGGTTCGGTGGCCTCCGGGGAGCTGTTTTTT.

The chain is built from TRBV11-2 and TRBJ2-1; the D gene is possibly TRBD2 (5 bases). The CDR3 covers 14 residues. The V and J ends lost 1 base and 8 bases respectively, with 12 bases between them. Germline V gene sequence: CDR1 SGHAT, CDR2 FQNNGV. The CDR3 here is CASSLVRKEDEQFF. In nucleotides, the CDR3 is TGTGCCAGCAGCTTAGTGCGGAAGGAGGATGAGCAGTTCTTC.

V usage is TRBV7-9 and J usage is TRBJ2-1; no clear D gene. Between the trimmed V and J ends, which lost 0 bases and 9 bases, there was a span of 9 bases. The CDR3 length is 13 residues. Germline CDR1 and CDR2: SEHNR and FQNEAQ (reference sequence). CDR3 nucleotides: TGTGCCAGCAGCTTAGCGGCCCCGGGTGAGCAGTTCTTC. Translated: CASSLAAPGEQFF.

The chain links TRBV6-5 to TRBJ1-1, with D possibly TRBD1 on 6 matching bases. Trimming pared 2 bases from V and 1 base from J, leaving 8 bases between. The germline CDR1 and CDR2 sequences are MNHEY and SVGAGI. CDR3 size: 14 residues. DNA for the CDR3: TGTGCCAGCAGTTACGGACAGACGAACACTGAAGCTTTCTTT. Protein: CASSYGQTNTEAFF.

This clone was observed a single time. The chain employs TRBV2 and TRBJ1-5; TRBD1 agrees at 7 bases. The germline gives CDR1 SNHLY, CDR2 FYNNEI. Germline trimming cut 5 bases from V and 1 base from J; bases unmatched to any gene: 8. There are 16 residues in the CDR3. CDR3 loop: CASSRDSRLSNQPQHF. CDR3 nucleotide sequence: TGTGCCAGCAGTCGGGACAGCCGCCTCAGCAATCAGCCCCAGCATTTT.

The chain joins TRBV1 to TRBJ2-2; TRBD2 is taken as the D call from the table, unchecked against the DNA. TRBV1 is a known pseudogene. CDR3 length: 17 amino acids. The CDR3 nucleotides read TGCACCAGCAGCCAAGATGGTCTAGCGGTTCAGCTCGGGGAGCTGTTTTTT. Its translation is CTSSQDGLAVQLGELFF.

This clone is categorized as medium-sized. The V and J genes are TRBV25-1 and TRBJ2-3, with 7 bases identical to TRBD2. Germline V gene sequence: CDR1 MGHDK, CDR2 SYGVNS. The CDR3 contains 16 residues. The V gene end was trimmed by 0 bases and the J gene end by 5 bases; junction bases not matched to a gene: 8. CDR3 nucleotides: TGTGCCAGCAGTGAATACTACGGGGGGTTTCAAGATACGCAGTATTTT. Protein product: CASSEYYGGFQDTQYF.

The V call is TRBV10-3, the J call TRBJ2-7, with 14 bases fitting TRBD2. The ends lost 3 bases at V and 4 bases at J; junction bases unmatched: 2. CDR1 ENHRY and CDR2 SYGVKD come from the germline V gene. There are 15 residues in the CDR3. The CDR3 DNA is TGTGCCATCAGTGATGGGACTAGCGGGAGATACGAGCAGTACTTC. It encodes CAISDGTSGRYEQYF.

This clone was counted only a few times. This sequence joins TRBV30 and TRBJ2-3, with 11 nucleotides matching TRBD1. Germline assignment: CDR1 GTSNPN and CDR2 SVGIG (reference sequence). The CDR3 has 13 amino acids. After removal of 3 bases from V and 7 bases from J, the junction contained 3 bases not matched to a gene. In nucleotides, the CDR3 is TGTGCCTGGAGCACGGACAGGGGGCATACGCAGTATTTT. Translated: CAWSTDRGHTQYF.

CDR3 DNA: TGTGCCAGCAGCTTGGGCTCGGGACTAGCTGGCTACGAGCAGTACTTC. It specifies CASSLGSGLAGYEQYF. V is TRBV5-4 and J is TRBJ2-7; 9 bases match TRBD2. V trimming: 0 bases; J trimming: 3 bases; junction bases outside the gene matches: 7. This CDR3 has 16 amino acids. CDR1 and CDR2 (germline): SGHNT, YYREEE (reference sequence).

The chain joins TRBV29-1 to TRBJ1-2; D uncertain. Between the trimmed V and J ends, which lost 1 base and 9 bases, there was a span of 6 bases. The CDR3 consists of 10 residues. Per the germline V gene, CDR1 is SQVTM and CDR2 is ANQGSEA. The DNA for the CDR3 is TGCAGCGTTGAAGGCGGTAGCTACACCTTC. This translates into CSVEGGSYTF.

The chain uses TRBV28 and TRBJ2-2, with 8 bases fitting TRBD2. V trimming: 6 bases; J trimming: 5 bases; junction bases outside the gene matches: 5. The CDR3 has 14 amino acids. Germline CDR1 reads MDHEN; CDR2 reads SYDVKM. CDR3 in amino acids: CASRLSGSTGELFF. CDR3 DNA sequence: TGTGCCAGCAGACTAAGCGGGAGTACCGGGGAGCTGTTTTTT.

The rearrangement joins TRBV7-7 to TRBJ1-1, with a weak D call TRBD1 (6 bases). The CDR3 covers 11 residues. Germline CDR1 SSHAT, CDR2 FNYEAQ (reference sequence). CDR3 region: CATGQGGPKFF. In DNA, the CDR3 is TGTGCTACCGGCCAAGGGGGGCCTAAGTTCTTT.

This clone has a single count. The chain couples TRBV9 to TRBJ1-1, with D possibly TRBD1 on 6 matching bases. Trimming cost V 4 bases and J 3 bases, with 19 bases left between them. There are 16 residues in the CDR3. From germline, CDR1 is SGDLS and CDR2 YYNGEE. CDR3 sequence reads: CASSPRDIRGDTEAFF. For the CDR3, the DNA is TGTGCCAGCAGCCCTCGGGACATCCGAGGGGACACTGAAGCTTTCTTT.

The chain combines TRBV5-1 with TRBJ1-5; 8 positions match TRBD1. The germline CDR1 and CDR2 sequences are SGHRS and YFSETQ. V gave up 4 bases and J gave up 2 bases; unmatched junction bases: 5. CDR3 size: 15 residues. The CDR3 DNA follows: TGCGCCAGCAGCGTGTCAGGGGGCGGCAATCAGCCCCAGCATTTT. Translating gives CASSVSGGGNQPQHF.

V usage is TRBV19 and J usage is TRBJ1-2, with 7 nucleotides matching TRBD1. V lost 10 bases and J lost 5; bases outside the gene matches: 4. The germline CDR1 and CDR2 sequences are LNHDA and SQIVND (reference sequence). This CDR3 is 11 amino acids long. This CDR3 reads CATGTEYGYTF. In nucleotides, the CDR3 is TGTGCCACAGGGACAGAGTATGGCTACACCTTC.

This rearrangement joins TRBV5-4 to TRBJ1-2; TRBD1 agrees at 7 bases. CDR3 length: 13 amino acids. CDR1 is SGHNT, CDR2 YYREEE, per germline (reference sequence). V gave up 4 bases and J gave up 4 bases; unmatched junction bases: 4. The CDR3 protein is CASSNNRGYGYTF. DNA of the CDR3: TGTGCCAGCAGCAACAACAGGGGCTATGGCTACACCTTC.

CDR3 nucleotide sequence: TGCAGCGTTGCCATCGGGACTAGCGGGTATTACAATGAGCAGTTCTTC. It translates to CSVAIGTSGYYNEQFF. The J gene is TRBJ2-1, the V gene TRBV29-1; 12 nucleotides align to TRBD2. The CDR3 is 16 residues long. CDR1 SQVTM and CDR2 ANQGSEA come from the germline V gene. The junction had 8 bases not matched to a gene; V was cut back by 4 bases and J by 4 bases.

V gene TRBV7-2 combines with J gene TRBJ2-5; D not resolved. Deletions cut 2 bases from V and 7 bases from J, with 11 bases between. The CDR3 covers 13 residues. Per the germline V gene, CDR1 is SGHTA and CDR2 is FQGNSA. CDR3 bases: TGTGCCAGCAGCTTACAGCGAGAAGGGACCCAGTACTTC. Translation: CASSLQREGTQYF.

This clone was recorded a few times. CDR3 bases: TGCAGTGCTAGAGGGGGCACTAGTTTCACCTTC. Translation: CSARGGTSFTF. This chain uses TRBV20-1 with TRBJ1-2, with D possibly being TRBD1 (5 bases). Trimming shortened V by 1 base and J by 13 bases, and 13 bases separated the two germline ends. The CDR3 is 11 residues long. CDR1 and CDR2 (germline): DFQATT, SNEGSKA (reference sequence).

This clone occurred a few times. V usage is TRBV27 and J usage is TRBJ1-2; a possible D gene is TRBD1 (6 bases). This CDR3 spans 13 amino acids. In germline, CDR1 is MNHEY, CDR2 SMNVEV (reference sequence). V was trimmed by 3 bases and J by 8 bases, leaving 13 bases between them. The CDR3 DNA reads as TGTGCCAGCAGTTTGTCCCAGGGGATCGGCTACACCTTC. This translates into CASSLSQGIGYTF.

This chain connects TRBV28 to TRBJ2-1; no firm D call. Trimming cost V 5 bases and J 2 bases, with 4 bases left between them. The germline CDR1 and CDR2 sequences are MDHEN and SYDVKM. This CDR3 is 12 amino acids long. The CDR3 DNA reads TGTGCCAGCAGTAGAGCCTACAATGAGCAGTTCTTC. It translates to CASSRAYNEQFF.

The table lists this clone with a count of one. The CDR3 DNA sequence: TGTGCCATCAGTGAGTACCCAGGGACCGGTGGCTACACCTTC. Translating it yields CAISEYPGTGGYTF. The chain recombines TRBV10-3 with TRBJ1-2; TRBD1 is a possible D gene (5 bases). This CDR3 contains 14 residues. Per germline, CDR1 ENHRY and CDR2 SYGVKD. The germline V and J ends were trimmed by 1 base and 7 bases, with 13 bases remaining between them.

The chain recombines TRBV28 with TRBJ1-5; no firm D call. Deletions cut 6 bases from V and 2 bases from J, with 11 bases between. The CDR3 length is 14 residues. The germline V gene has CDR1 MDHEN and CDR2 SYDVKM. The CDR3 region is CASSRGGGNQPQHF. Written as DNA, the CDR3 is TGTGCCAGCAGCCGGGGAGGCGGCAATCAGCCCCAGCATTTT.

As DNA, the CDR3 is TGCGCCAGCAGCTTGGCCGGAGGGGATCAGCCCCAGCATTTT. This translates into CASSLAGGDQPQHF. The chain links TRBV5-1 to TRBJ1-5; perhaps TRBD1 as D (5 bases). CDR3 size: 14 residues. Per the germline V gene, CDR1 is SGHRS and CDR2 is YFSETQ. V lost 0 bases and J lost 5, with 9 bases in between. Complete variable domain (other parts from reference TRBV5-1 and TRBJ1-5): KAGVTQTPRYLIKTRGQQVTLSCSPISGHRSVSWYQQTPGQGLQFLFEYFSETQRNKGNFPGRFSGRQFSNSRSEMNVSTLELGDSALYLCASSLAGGDQPQHFGDGTRLSIL.